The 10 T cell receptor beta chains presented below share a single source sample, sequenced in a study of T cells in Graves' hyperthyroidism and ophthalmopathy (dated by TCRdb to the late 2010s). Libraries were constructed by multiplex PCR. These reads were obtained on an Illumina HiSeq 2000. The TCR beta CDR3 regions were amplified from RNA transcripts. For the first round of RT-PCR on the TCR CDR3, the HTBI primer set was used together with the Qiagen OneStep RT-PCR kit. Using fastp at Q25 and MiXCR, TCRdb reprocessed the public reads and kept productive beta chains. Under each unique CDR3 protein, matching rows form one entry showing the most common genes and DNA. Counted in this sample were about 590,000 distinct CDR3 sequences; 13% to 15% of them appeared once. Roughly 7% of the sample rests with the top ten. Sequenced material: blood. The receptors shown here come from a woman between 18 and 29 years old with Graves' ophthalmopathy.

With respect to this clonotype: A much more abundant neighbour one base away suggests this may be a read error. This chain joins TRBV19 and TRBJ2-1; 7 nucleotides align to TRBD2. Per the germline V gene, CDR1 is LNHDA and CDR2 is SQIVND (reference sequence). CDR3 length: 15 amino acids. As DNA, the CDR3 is TGTGCCAGTAGCGGGAGGCGGCTCTGGTACAATGAGCAGTCCTTC. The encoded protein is CASSGRRLWYNEQSF.

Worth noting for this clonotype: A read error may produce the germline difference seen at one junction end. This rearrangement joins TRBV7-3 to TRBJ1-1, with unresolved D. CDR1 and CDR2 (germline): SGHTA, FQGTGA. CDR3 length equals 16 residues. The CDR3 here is CVSSSHRAERNTEASF. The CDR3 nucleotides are TGTGTCAGCAGCTCCCACCGAGCTGAACGAAACACTGAAGCTTCCTTT.

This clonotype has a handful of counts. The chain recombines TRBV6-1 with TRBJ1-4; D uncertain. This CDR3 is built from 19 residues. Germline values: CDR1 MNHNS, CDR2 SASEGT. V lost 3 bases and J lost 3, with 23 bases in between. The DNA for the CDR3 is TGTGCCAGCAGTGACTCCCCGTACGAGGGATGGGGTCCTAATGAAAAACTGTTTTTT. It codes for CASSDSPYEGWGPNEKLFF.

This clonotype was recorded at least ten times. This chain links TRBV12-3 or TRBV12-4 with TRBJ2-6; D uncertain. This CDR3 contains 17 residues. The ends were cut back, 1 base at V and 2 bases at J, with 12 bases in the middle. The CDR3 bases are TGTGCCAGCAGTTTAGTTTCCGTGGCTGCTGGGGCCAACGTCCTGACTTTC. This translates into CASSLVSVAAGANVLTF.

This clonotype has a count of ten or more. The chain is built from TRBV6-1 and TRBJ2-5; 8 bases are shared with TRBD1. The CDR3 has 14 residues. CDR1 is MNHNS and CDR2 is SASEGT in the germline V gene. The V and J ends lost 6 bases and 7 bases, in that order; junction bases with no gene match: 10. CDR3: CASRLNRGSGTQYF. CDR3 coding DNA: TGTGCCAGCAGGTTAAACAGGGGGTCGGGGACCCAGTACTTC.

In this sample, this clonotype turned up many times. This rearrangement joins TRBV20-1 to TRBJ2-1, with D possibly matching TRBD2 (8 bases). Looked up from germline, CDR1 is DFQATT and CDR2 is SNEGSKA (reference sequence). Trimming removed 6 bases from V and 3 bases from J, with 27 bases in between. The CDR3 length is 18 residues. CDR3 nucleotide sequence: TGCAGTGCCCCCGGGGGAGGGGGCGCCGGGACTAGCTACAATGAGCAGTTCTTC. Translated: CSAPGGGGAGTSYNEQFF.

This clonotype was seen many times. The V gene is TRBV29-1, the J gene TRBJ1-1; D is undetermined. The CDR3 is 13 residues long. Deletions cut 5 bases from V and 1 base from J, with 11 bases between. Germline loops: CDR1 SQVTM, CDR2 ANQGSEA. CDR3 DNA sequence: TGCAGCGTTAGTCCGTACCCGAACACTGAAGCTTTCTTT. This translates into CSVSPYPNTEAFF.

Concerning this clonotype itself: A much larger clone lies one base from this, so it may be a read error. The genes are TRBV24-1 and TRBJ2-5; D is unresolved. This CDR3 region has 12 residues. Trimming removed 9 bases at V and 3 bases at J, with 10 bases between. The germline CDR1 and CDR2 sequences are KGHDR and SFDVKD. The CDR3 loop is CATGDAEETQYF. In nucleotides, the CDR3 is TGTGCCACCGGGGATGCGGAAGAGACCCAGTACTTC.

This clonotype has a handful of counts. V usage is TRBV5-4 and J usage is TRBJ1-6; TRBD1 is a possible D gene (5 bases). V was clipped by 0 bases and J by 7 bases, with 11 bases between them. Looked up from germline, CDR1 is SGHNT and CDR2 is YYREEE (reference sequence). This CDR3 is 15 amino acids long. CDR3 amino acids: CASSLDGRVNSPLHF. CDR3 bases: TGTGCCAGCAGCTTGGACGGCAGGGTGAATTCACCCCTCCACTTT.

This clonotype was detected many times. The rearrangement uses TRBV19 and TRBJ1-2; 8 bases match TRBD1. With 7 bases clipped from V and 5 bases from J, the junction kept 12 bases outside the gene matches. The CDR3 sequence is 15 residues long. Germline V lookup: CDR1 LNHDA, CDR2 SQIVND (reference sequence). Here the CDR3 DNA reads TGTGCCAGTAACCCTCCAGGGGGCGCGGGGTATGGCTACACCTTC. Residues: CASNPPGGAGYGYTF.